This T cell receptor beta chain was sequenced for a study of PD-1 blockade in classical Hodgkin lymphoma. After autologous stem cell transplantation all patients relapsed, and prior brentuximab vedotin exposure differed between cohorts. This clone was counted a few times. CDR1 is SGHVS, CDR2 FNYEAQ, per germline. The CDR3 loop spans 15 amino acids. Trimming at V came to 5 bases and at J to 1 base, leaving 6 bases not matched to a gene. This table comes from immunoSEQ multiplex PCR, and its TCRdb copy is limited to in-frame clones, with some not included. The repertoire holds approximately 98,000 clones, with nearly 90% as singletons.

This chain uses TRBV7-6 with TRBJ1-1; TRBD1 matches 8 bases. The sample was peripheral blood mononuclear cells (PBMCs), taken before the second cycle of nivolumab. This sequence originates from a human donor with classical Hodgkin lymphoma. This CDR3 reads CASSPRQGWNTEAFF. As DNA, the CDR3 is TGTGCCAGCAGCCCACGACAGGGGTGGAACACTGAAGCTTTCTTT.